Below, 30 T cell receptor beta chains from the same sample are listed, as sequenced in a study of T cell responses to AZD1222 COVID-19 vaccine. Measured with immunoSEQ multiplex PCR; TCRdb has only the in-frame clones, and not every one. The table has 100,000 to 150,000 clones, more than 85% seen once. Sequences were derived from peripheral blood, sampled on day 0 of AZD1222 vaccination. These receptors were obtained from an adult in good health.

The rearrangement joins TRBV7-2 to TRBJ2-7; D is perhaps TRBD1 (6 bases). V dropped 3 bases and J dropped 1 base, with 10 bases sitting between them. The germline CDR1 and CDR2 sequences are SGHTA and FQGNSA. The length of the CDR3 is 14 residues. The CDR3, as DNA: TGTGCCAGCAGCTTGGACAGTGCTTCCTACGAGCAGTACTTC. Translation gives CASSLDSASYEQYF.

This clone was seen a handful of times. The chain is built from TRBV25-1 and TRBJ1-6; 7 nucleotides align to TRBD1. V dropped 7 bases and J dropped 6; count of bases not matched to a gene: 9. Germline loops: CDR1 MGHDK, CDR2 SYGVNS. This CDR3 region has 15 residues. DNA for the CDR3: TGTGCCAGCACCTCGGGACAGAGGCCTAATTCACCCCTCCACTTT. Translating gives CASTSGQRPNSPLHF.

This chain uses TRBV30 with TRBJ2-5; D possibly corresponds to TRBD2 (7 bases). CDR1 GTSNPN and CDR2 SVGIG come from the germline V gene (reference sequence). V lost 1 base and J 5 bases, leaving 20 bases between the germline ends. CDR3 length: 16 amino acids. The CDR3 loop reads CAWSDESWGGGETQYF. The CDR3 bases are TGTGCCTGGAGTGACGAATCCTGGGGGGGCGGGGAGACCCAGTACTTC.

This chain connects TRBV10-1 to TRBJ2-1, with D tentatively TRBD2 (6 bases). V lost 9 bases and J 3 bases, leaving 15 bases between the germline ends. The germline V gene encodes CDR1 WNHNN and CDR2 SYGVQD (reference sequence). This CDR3 comprises 14 residues. CDR3 sequence reads: CARTGGPDYNEQFF. The CDR3 DNA reads as TGCGCCAGGACCGGAGGGCCGGACTACAATGAGCAGTTCTTC.

The genes are TRBV7-2 and TRBJ2-7; TRBD2 agrees at 11 bases. Trimming cost V 1 base and J 4 bases; bases outside gene matches: 9. The CDR3 covers 17 residues. Germline V gives CDR1 SGHTA, CDR2 FQGNSA. This CDR3 reads CASSLGSLAGGGYEQYF. In DNA form, the CDR3 reads TGTGCCAGCAGCTTAGGAAGTCTAGCGGGGGGCGGGTACGAGCAGTACTTC.

This clone came up once. V is TRBV10-3 and J is TRBJ2-3, with a tentative D call TRBD1 (7 bases). V was clipped by 4 bases and J by 0 bases, with 11 bases between them. Germline V gene lookup returns CDR1 ENHRY and CDR2 SYGVKD. The CDR3 length is 15 residues. CDR3 sequence (DNA): TGTGCCATCAGTGCTCAGGGGGGTAGCACAGATACGCAGTATTTT. Translated: CAISAQGGSTDTQYF.

This chain uses TRBV6-5 with TRBJ2-5; TRBD1 agrees at 7 bases. CDR3 length equals 14 residues. The V segment lost 10 bases and the J segment 2 bases; nucleotides outside the gene matches: 10. Germline V gene lookup returns CDR1 MNHEY and CDR2 SVGAGI. The CDR3 protein is CAIRRAGGQETQYF. The CDR3 DNA is TGTGCCATCAGAAGGGCAGGGGGTCAAGAGACCCAGTACTTC.

The chain combines TRBV4-1 with TRBJ2-1, with 7 bases matching TRBD2. CDR3 length: 18 residues. V lost 3 bases and J lost 0; bases outside the gene matches: 11. The germline V gene encodes CDR1 MGHRA and CDR2 YSYEKL. The CDR3 DNA reads as TGCGCCAGCAGCCATGGGAGGGGATCCCAGAGCTCCTACAATGAGCAGTTCTTC. This codes for CASSHGRGSQSSYNEQFF.

This clone was seen once. The chain carries TRBV15 and TRBJ1-1; D gene uncertain. Germline V CDR1 and CDR2: LNHNV, YYDKDF (reference sequence). Trimming took 0 bases from V and 6 from J, leaving 11 bases between them. There are 14 residues in the CDR3. The CDR3 DNA is TGTGCCACCAGCAGAGATGCTTTAATCGCTGAAGCTTTCTTT. Residues: CATSRDALIAEAFF.

The CDR3 DNA reads as TGTGCCAGCAGTATGATCCGGGACAGCCATAATTCACCCCTCCACTTT. It yields the protein CASSMIRDSHNSPLHF. This chain links TRBV6-6 with TRBJ1-6; 7 nucleotides match TRBD1. The CDR3 is made up of 16 amino acids. Germline CDR1 reads MNHNY; CDR2 reads SVGAGI (reference sequence). The ends lost 5 bases at V and 5 bases at J; junction bases unmatched: 9.

This chain joins TRBV19 and TRBJ2-5; weak D call: TRBD2 (5 bases). The germline V gene encodes CDR1 LNHDA and CDR2 SQIVND (reference sequence). This CDR3 comprises 14 residues. V was pared by 6 bases and J by 7 bases, with 18 bases between. Written as DNA, the CDR3 is TGTGCCAGTAGGGATTTGCCCGGAGGTGTGACCCAGTACTTC. Translation: CASRDLPGGVTQYF.

The CDR3 nucleotides read TGTGCCAGCAGCCACCGATCGAGCGGGGAAAGCTACGAGCAGTACTTC. Translation gives CASSHRSSGESYEQYF. The genes are TRBV4-2 and TRBJ2-7; 7 bases line up with TRBD2. J was trimmed by 3 bases and V by 3 bases; bases with no gene match: 11. In germline, CDR1 is LGHNA, CDR2 YNFKEQ. The CDR3 extends over 16 amino acids.

This chain connects TRBV6-6 to TRBJ1-1; TRBD1 is a possible D gene (5 bases). The CDR3 runs to 14 residues. Between the trimmed V and J ends, which lost 5 bases and 3 bases, there was a span of 13 bases. Germline-derived CDR1 and CDR2 are MNHNY and SVGAGI (reference sequence). CDR3 in DNA: TGTGCCAGCAGTGCGAGGGGCGGAGACACTGAAGCTTTCTTT. Amino acids: CASSARGGDTEAFF.

V gene TRBV3-1 (or the pseudogene TRBV3-2) combines with J gene TRBJ2-7, with 8 bases lining up with TRBD1. CDR1 is LGHDT, CDR2 YNNKEL, per germline (reference sequence). The CDR3 covers 17 residues. After removal of 4 bases from V and 0 bases from J, the junction contained 11 bases not matched to a gene. As DNA, the CDR3 is TGTGCCAGCAGCCCCCCTAAGGGGACAGGCAGCTCCTACGAGCAGTACTTC. Amino acid sequence: CASSPPKGTGSSYEQYF.

The rearrangement links TRBV9 to TRBJ2-1; 9 bases fit TRBD2. V trimming: 6 bases; J trimming: 3 bases; junction bases outside the gene matches: 7. CDR1 SGDLS and CDR2 YYNGEE come from the germline V gene. The CDR3 totals 15 residues. The CDR3 nucleotides read TGTGCCAGCACCCTAGCGGGGACCTACTACAATGAGCAGTTCTTC. This codes for CASTLAGTYYNEQFF.

The V gene is TRBV7-2, the J gene TRBJ1-5, with D perhaps TRBD1 (5 bases). Germline V CDR1 and CDR2: SGHTA, FQGNSA. The germline V and J ends were trimmed by 5 bases and 1 base, with 12 bases remaining between them. The CDR3 has 15 residues. CDR3: CASSPQGSSNQPQHF. The CDR3 DNA reads as TGTGCCAGCAGCCCCCAGGGTTCGAGCAATCAGCCCCAGCATTTT.

The CDR3 bases are TGTGCCAGCAGCTTGGACAGGGGTGGCTATGGCTACACCTTC. Its translation: CASSLDRGGYGYTF. This chain joins TRBV5-5 and TRBJ1-2; 7 positions agree with TRBD1. V shed 0 bases, J shed 4 bases, and the junction held 3 bases outside the gene matches. Germline assignment: CDR1 SGHKS and CDR2 YYEKEE (reference sequence). This CDR3 has 14 amino acids.

The chain employs TRBV6-2 or TRBV6-3 and TRBJ1-5, with TRBD1 as a possible D gene (5 bases). CDR3 size: 15 residues. The V and J ends lost 7 bases and 4 bases respectively, with 17 bases between them. Per the germline V gene, CDR1 is MNHEY and CDR2 is SVGEGT. CDR3 coding DNA: TGTGCCAGCACCCCGGGGGAACAGCCGAATCAGCCCCAGCATTTT. Its protein is CASTPGEQPNQPQHF.

This chain joins TRBV7-2 and TRBJ2-7; D remains ambiguous. The ends were cut back, 5 bases at V and 6 bases at J, with 8 bases in the middle. The V gene's germline CDR1 is SGHTA and CDR2 FQGNSA. The CDR3 is 11 residues long. The CDR3 region has the DNA TGTGCCAGCAGCCCAAAGCGCGAGCAGTACTTC. The encoded protein is CASSPKREQYF.

This clone turned up a few times. This CDR3 is CASSLSWQTEAFF. CDR3 in DNA: TGTGCCAGCAGCTTGTCCTGGCAAACTGAAGCTTTCTTT. This chain uses TRBV7-3 with TRBJ1-1; no firm D call. V was shortened by 3 bases and J by 5 bases, with 10 bases between the two germline ends. The V gene's germline CDR1 is SGHTA and CDR2 FQGTGA. This CDR3 has 13 amino acids.

V usage is TRBV7-9 and J usage is TRBJ1-5, with TRBD1 matching over 7 bases. Germline loops: CDR1 SEHNR, CDR2 FQNEAQ (reference sequence). Trimming removed 1 base from V and 12 bases from J; junction bases left unmatched: 0. The CDR3 spans 11 residues. The CDR3 loop reads CASSLGQGQHF. The CDR3 bases are TGTGCCAGCAGCTTAGGACAGGGCCAGCATTTT. Using reference TRBV7-9 and TRBJ1-5 for the parts outside the CDR3, the full variable domain is DTGVSQNPRHKITKRGQNVTFRCDPISEHNRLYWYRQTLGQGPEFLTYFQNEAQLEKSRLLSDRFSAERPKGSFSTLEIQRTEQGDSAMYLCASSLGQGQHFGDGTRLSIL.

This chain connects TRBV5-5 to TRBJ1-1; D uncertain. Germline-derived CDR1 and CDR2 are SGHKS and YYEKEE (reference sequence). Trimming left V 4 bases short and J 5 bases short, with 12 bases between. This CDR3 contains 13 residues. The DNA of the CDR3 is TGTGCCAGCAGCCTCGGAGTCTGGACTGAAGCTTTCTTT. Protein product: CASSLGVWTEAFF. Using reference TRBV5-5 and TRBJ1-1 for the parts outside the CDR3, the full variable domain is DAGVTQSPTHLIKTRGQQVTLRCSPISGHKSVSWYQQVLGQGPQFIFQYYEKEERGRGNFPDRFSARQFPNYSSELNVNALLLGDSALYLCASSLGVWTEAFFGQGTRLTVV.

The chain employs TRBV4-2 and TRBJ1-2; D perhaps matches TRBD1 (6 bases). Trimming removed 7 bases at V and 4 bases at J, with 16 bases between. The CDR3 loop spans 14 amino acids. CDR1 and CDR2 (germline): LGHNA, YNFKEQ. The CDR3 reads CASTRGAGSYGYTF. The CDR3 DNA reads TGTGCCAGCACCCGGGGGGCAGGGAGCTATGGCTACACCTTC.

This chain connects TRBV30 to TRBJ1-2; TRBD1 is a possible D gene (6 bases). The germline V and J ends were trimmed by 0 bases and 3 bases, with 17 bases remaining between them. The CDR3 contains 16 residues. In germline, CDR1 is GTSNPN, CDR2 SVGIG (reference sequence). For the CDR3, the DNA is TGTGCCTGGAGTGTAGCTGGCGGGGGCACCCACTATGGCTACACCTTC. Encoded protein: CAWSVAGGGTHYGYTF. Drawing the rest from reference TRBV30 and TRBJ1-2, the complete variable domain is SQTIHQWPATLVQPVGSPLSLECTVEGTSNPNLYWYRQAAGRGLQLLFYSVGIGQISSEVPQNLSASRPQDRQFILSSKKLLLSDSGFYLCAWSVAGGGTHYGYTFGSGTRLTVV.

The chain uses TRBV28 and TRBJ2-1; either TRBD1 or TRBD2 may supply D (7 bases each). This CDR3 comprises 15 residues. With 4 bases removed from V and 2 bases from J, the gap between germline ends came to 12 bases. Germline V gene sequence: CDR1 MDHEN, CDR2 SYDVKM. For the CDR3, the DNA is TGTGCCAGCAGTTCCCAGGGGGGGGCCTACAATGAGCAGTTCTTC. Translated: CASSSQGGAYNEQFF. Based on the CDR3 plus reference TRBV28 and TRBJ2-1, the full variable domain is DVKVTQSSRYLVKRTGEKVFLECVQDMDHENMFWYRQDPGLGLRLIYFSYDVKMKEKGDIPEGYSVSREKKERFSLILESASTNQTSMYLCASSSQGGAYNEQFFGPGTRLTVL.

The chain is built from TRBV11-1 and TRBJ2-7; D gene ambiguous. V was cut by 5 bases and J by 6 bases, with 8 bases left in between. In germline, CDR1 is SGHAT, CDR2 FQDESV (reference sequence). This CDR3 has 11 residues. CDR3 region: CASSPSGEQYF. In DNA, the CDR3 is TGTGCCAGCAGCCCTTCGGGCGAGCAGTACTTC.

The rearrangement links TRBV3-1 (or the pseudogene TRBV3-2) to TRBJ1-5; D remains unclear. This CDR3 has 14 amino acids. From germline, CDR1 is LGHDT and CDR2 YNNKEL (reference sequence). Trimming took 2 bases from V and 6 from J, leaving 11 bases between them. CDR3 residues: CASSQFRAGQPQHF. The CDR3 nucleotides read TGTGCCAGCAGCCAATTTAGGGCAGGTCAGCCCCAGCATTTT.

This rearrangement joins TRBV6-2 or TRBV6-3 to TRBJ2-3; possible D gene TRBD1, 6 bases. CDR1 and CDR2 from the germline V gene are MNHEY and SVGEGT. The germline V and J ends were trimmed by 3 bases and 1 base, with 14 bases remaining between them. The CDR3 contains 16 residues. The CDR3, as DNA: TGTGCCAGCAGTTATCGACTCAGGGGTGGCACAGATACGCAGTATTTT. This sequence encodes CASSYRLRGGTDTQYF.

The V gene is TRBV5-1, the J gene TRBJ1-2, with 9 bases lining up with TRBD1. This CDR3 is built from 15 residues. V gave up 4 bases and J gave up 3 bases; unmatched junction bases: 7. Per the germline V gene, CDR1 is SGHRS and CDR2 is YFSETQ. CDR3 loop: CASSAGTGWDYGYTF. The CDR3 region has the DNA TGCGCCAGCAGCGCAGGGACAGGGTGGGACTATGGCTACACCTTC.

The chain joins TRBV25-1 to TRBJ2-1, with 8 bases identical to TRBD2. CDR1 is MGHDK, CDR2 SYGVNS, per germline. This CDR3 has 14 residues. Trimming cost V 2 bases and J 9 bases; bases outside gene matches: 6. CDR3: CASSEDGLASEQFF. The CDR3 DNA reads as TGTGCCAGCAGTGAAGATGGACTAGCTAGTGAGCAGTTCTTC.